This T cell receptor delta chain was obtained from a study of gammadelta T cells in human blood. General study points: Microbial exposure reportedly appeared to drive polyclonal expansion of innate gamma-delta T cells right after birth.

CDR1 is GEAIGNYY and CDR2 is EKD in the germline V gene. V lost 0 bases and J lost 3; bases outside the gene matches: 18. This CDR3 has 19 amino acids. TCRdb re-called the RT-PCR reads with CATT. Of over a thousand delta-chain clones in the sample, 40% to 60% were seen once. In the case of this clone: The antigen is undetermined. This sequence may be a read error, since a much larger clone differs from it by one base.

V gene TRDV2 combines with J gene TRDJ1; 7 nucleotides align to TRDD3. The clonotype was recovered from a human donor. Sequenced sample: Vgamma9Vdelta2 gamma-delta T cells from adult blood. CDR3 sequence: CACDTVTLGGKQNADKLIF. CDR3 nucleotides: TGTGCCTGTGACACCGTTACGCTGGGGGGCAAACAGAACGCCGATAAACTCATCTTT.